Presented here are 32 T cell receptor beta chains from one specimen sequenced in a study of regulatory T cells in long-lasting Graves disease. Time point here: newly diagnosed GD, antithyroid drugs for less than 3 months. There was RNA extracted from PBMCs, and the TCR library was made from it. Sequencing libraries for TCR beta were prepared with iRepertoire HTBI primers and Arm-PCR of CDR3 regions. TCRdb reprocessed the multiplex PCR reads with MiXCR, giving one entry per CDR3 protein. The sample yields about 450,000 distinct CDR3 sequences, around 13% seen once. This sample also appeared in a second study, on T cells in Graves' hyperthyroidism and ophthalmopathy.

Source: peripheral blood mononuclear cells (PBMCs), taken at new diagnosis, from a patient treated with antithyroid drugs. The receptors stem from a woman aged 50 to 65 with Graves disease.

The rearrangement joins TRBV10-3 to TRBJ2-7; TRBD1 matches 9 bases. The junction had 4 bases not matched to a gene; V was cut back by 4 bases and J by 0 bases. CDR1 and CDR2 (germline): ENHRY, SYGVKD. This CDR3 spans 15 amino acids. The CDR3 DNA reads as TGTGCCATCAGTGGGACAGGGGCCCTCTCCTACGAGCAGTACTTC. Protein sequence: CAISGTGALSYEQYF.

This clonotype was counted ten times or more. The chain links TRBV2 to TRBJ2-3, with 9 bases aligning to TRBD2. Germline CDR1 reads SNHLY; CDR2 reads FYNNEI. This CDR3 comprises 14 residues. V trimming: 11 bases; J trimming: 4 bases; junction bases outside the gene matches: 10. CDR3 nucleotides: TGTGCCGATAGACCGGGACTAGCAGCAGATACGCAGTATTTT. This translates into CADRPGLAADTQYF. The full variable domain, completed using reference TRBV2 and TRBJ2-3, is EPEVTQTPSHQVTQMGQEVILRCVPISNHLYFYWYRQILGQKVEFLVSFYNNEISEKSEIFDDQFSVERPDGSNFTLKIRSTKLEDSAMYFCADRPGLAADTQYFGPGTRLTVL.

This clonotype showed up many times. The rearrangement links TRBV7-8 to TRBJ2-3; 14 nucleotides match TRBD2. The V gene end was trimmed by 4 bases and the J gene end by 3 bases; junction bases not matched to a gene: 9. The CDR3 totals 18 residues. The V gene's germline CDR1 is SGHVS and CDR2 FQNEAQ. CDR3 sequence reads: CASSSLGTSGRGTDTQYF. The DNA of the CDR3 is TGTGCCAGCAGCTCCCTCGGGACTAGCGGGAGAGGGACAGATACGCAGTATTTT.

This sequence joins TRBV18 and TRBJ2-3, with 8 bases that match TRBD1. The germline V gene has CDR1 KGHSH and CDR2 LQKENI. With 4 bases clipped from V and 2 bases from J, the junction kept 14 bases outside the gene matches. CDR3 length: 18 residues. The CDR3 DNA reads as TGTGCCAGCTCACAACATACGCCGGGGACAGGCCACACAGATACGCAGTATTTT. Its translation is CASSQHTPGTGHTDTQYF.

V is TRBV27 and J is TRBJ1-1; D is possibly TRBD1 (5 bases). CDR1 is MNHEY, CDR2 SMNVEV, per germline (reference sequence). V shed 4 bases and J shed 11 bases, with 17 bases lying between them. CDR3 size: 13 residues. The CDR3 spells CASSWGDRVNAFF. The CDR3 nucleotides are TGTGCCAGCAGTTGGGGGGATAGGGTAAATGCTTTCTTT.

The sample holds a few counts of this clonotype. In DNA, the CDR3 is TGTGCCAGCAGCGTAGGGCGGACTAGCGCGACCCAAGAGACCCAGTACTTC. This gives the protein CASSVGRTSATQETQYF. This chain connects TRBV9 to TRBJ2-5, with TRBD2 matching over 9 bases. The V and J ends lost 0 bases and 1 base, in that order; junction bases with no gene match: 7. The CDR3 has 17 amino acids. The germline CDR1 and CDR2 sequences are SGDLS and YYNGEE.

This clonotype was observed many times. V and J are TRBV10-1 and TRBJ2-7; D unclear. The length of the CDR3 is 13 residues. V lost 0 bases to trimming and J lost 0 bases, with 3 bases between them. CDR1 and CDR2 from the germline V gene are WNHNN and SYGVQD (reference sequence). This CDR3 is CASSESDSYEQYF. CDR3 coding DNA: TGCGCCAGCAGTGAGTCGGACTCCTACGAGCAGTACTTC.

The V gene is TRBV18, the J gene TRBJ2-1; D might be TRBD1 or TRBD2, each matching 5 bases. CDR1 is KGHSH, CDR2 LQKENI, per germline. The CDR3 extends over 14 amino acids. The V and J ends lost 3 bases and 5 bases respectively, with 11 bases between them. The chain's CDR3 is CASSPSGANNEQFF. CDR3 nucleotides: TGTGCCAGCTCACCCTCCGGGGCCAACAATGAGCAGTTCTTC.

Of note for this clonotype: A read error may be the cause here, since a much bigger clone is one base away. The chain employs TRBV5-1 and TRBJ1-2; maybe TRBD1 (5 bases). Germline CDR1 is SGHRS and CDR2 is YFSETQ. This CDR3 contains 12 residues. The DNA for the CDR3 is TGCGCCAGCAGCCCGGGACTCTATGGCTACAGCTTC. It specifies CASSPGLYGYSF. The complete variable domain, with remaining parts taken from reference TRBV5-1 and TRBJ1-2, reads KAGVTQTPRYLIKTRGQQVTLSCSPISGHRSVSWYQQTPGQGLQFLFEYFSETQRNKGNFPGRFSGRQFSNSRSEMNVSTLELGDSALYLCASSPGLYGYSFGSGTRLTVV.

CDR3 residues: CASSEGPQETQYF. The CDR3 nucleotides read TGTGCCAGCAGTGAGGGACCTCAAGAGACCCAGTACTTC. The rearrangement uses TRBV6-4 and TRBJ2-5; D possibly uses TRBD1 or TRBD2 (5 bases each). The CDR3 is 13 amino acids. The ends were cut back, 3 bases at V and 2 bases at J, with 7 bases in the middle. Germline V lookup: CDR1 MRHNA, CDR2 SNTAGT.

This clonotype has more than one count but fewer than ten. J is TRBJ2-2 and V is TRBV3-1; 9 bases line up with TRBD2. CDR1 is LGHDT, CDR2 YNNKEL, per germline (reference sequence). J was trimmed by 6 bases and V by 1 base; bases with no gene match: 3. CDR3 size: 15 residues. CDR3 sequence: CASSQGAGGAGELFF. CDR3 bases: TGTGCCAGCAGCCAAGGCGCGGGGGGGGCCGGGGAGCTGTTTTTT.

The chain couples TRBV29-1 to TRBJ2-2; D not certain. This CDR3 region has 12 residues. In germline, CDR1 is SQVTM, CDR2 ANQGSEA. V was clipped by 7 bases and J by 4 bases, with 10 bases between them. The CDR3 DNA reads TGCAGCGCACCCGACCCCACCGGGGAGCTGTTTTTT. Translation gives CSAPDPTGELFF.

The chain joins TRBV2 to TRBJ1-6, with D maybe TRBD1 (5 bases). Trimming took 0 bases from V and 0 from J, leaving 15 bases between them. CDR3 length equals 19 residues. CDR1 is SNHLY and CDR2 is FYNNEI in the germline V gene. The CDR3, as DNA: TGTGCCAGCAGTGAAGCGCCCCGCGGGGGGAGCTCCTATAATTCACCCCTCCACTTT. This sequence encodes CASSEAPRGGSSYNSPLHF.

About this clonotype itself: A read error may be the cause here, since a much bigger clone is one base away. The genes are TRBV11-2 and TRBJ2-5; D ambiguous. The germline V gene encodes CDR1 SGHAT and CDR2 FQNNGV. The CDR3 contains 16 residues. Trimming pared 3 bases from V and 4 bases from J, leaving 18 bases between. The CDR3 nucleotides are TGTGCCAGCAGCTTGGAGAGAGTCGAGCTCGGAGAGACCCAGTACTTC. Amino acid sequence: CASSLERVELGETQYF.

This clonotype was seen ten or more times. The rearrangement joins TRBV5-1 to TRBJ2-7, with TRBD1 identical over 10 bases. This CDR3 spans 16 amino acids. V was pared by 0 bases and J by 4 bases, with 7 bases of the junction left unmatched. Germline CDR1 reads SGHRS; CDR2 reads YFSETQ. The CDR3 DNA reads TGCGCCAGCAGCTTGGTCACGGGACAGGGGAGGTACGAGCAGTACTTC. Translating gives CASSLVTGQGRYEQYF.

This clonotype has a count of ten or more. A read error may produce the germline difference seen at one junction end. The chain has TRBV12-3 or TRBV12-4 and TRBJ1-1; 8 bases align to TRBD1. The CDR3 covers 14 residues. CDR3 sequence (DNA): TGTGCCGGCAGTCCGGGACAGGCGAACACTGAAGCTTTCTTT. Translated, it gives CAGSPGQANTEAFF.

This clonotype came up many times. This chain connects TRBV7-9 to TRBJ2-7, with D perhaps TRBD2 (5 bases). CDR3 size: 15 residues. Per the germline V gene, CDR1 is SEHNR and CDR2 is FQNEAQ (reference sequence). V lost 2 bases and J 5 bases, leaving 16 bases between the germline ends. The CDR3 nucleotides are TGTGCCAGCAGCTTACGGCAGGCGACTATGCACGAGCAGTACTTC. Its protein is CASSLRQATMHEQYF. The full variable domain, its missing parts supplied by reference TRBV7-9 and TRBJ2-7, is DTGVSQNPRHKITKRGQNVTFRCDPISEHNRLYWYRQTLGQGPEFLTYFQNEAQLEKSRLLSDRFSAERPKGSFSTLEIQRTEQGDSAMYLCASSLRQATMHEQYFGPGTRLTVT.

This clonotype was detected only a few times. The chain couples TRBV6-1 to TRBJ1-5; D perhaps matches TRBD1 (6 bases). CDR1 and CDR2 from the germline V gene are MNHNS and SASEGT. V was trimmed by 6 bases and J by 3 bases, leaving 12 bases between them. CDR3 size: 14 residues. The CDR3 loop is CASSLDRTNQPQHF. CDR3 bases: TGTGCCAGCAGCCTCGACAGGACCAATCAGCCCCAGCATTTT.

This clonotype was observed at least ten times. The CDR3, as DNA: TGCGCCAGCAGCCAAGTTAGCGGGACAAACGAGCAGTACTTC. Protein sequence: CASSQVSGTNEQYF. The V call is TRBV4-1, the J call TRBJ2-7; TRBD2 agrees at 8 bases. With 1 base clipped from V and 5 bases from J, the junction kept 4 bases outside the gene matches. The CDR3 has 14 amino acids. In germline, CDR1 is MGHRA, CDR2 YSYEKL.

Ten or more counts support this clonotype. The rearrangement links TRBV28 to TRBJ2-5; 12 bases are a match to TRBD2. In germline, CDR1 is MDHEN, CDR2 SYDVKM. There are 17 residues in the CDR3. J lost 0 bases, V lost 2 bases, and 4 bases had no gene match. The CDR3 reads CASSLASGRVNQETQYF. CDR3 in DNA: TGTGCCAGCAGTTTAGCTAGCGGGAGGGTAAACCAAGAGACCCAGTACTTC.

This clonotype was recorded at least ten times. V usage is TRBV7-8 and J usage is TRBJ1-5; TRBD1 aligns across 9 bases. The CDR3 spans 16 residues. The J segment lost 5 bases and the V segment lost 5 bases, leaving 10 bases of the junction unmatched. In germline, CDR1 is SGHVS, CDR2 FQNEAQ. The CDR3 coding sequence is TGTGCCAGCAGCCCTTGGACAGGGGAGAGGCATCAGCCCCAGCATTTT. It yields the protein CASSPWTGERHQPQHF. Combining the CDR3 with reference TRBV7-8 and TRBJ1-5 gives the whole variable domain GAGVSQSPRYKVAKRGQDVALRCDPISGHVSLFWYQQALGQGPEFLTYFQNEAQLDKSGLPSDRFFAERPEGSVSTLKIQRTQQEDSAVYLCASSPWTGERHQPQHFGDGTRLSIL.

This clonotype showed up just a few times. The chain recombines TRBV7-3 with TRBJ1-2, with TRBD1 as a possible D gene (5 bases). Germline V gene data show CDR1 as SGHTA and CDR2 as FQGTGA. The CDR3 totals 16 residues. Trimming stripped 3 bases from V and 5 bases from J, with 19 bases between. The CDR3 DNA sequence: TGTGCCAGCAGCTTGTCTTTTCTCAGGGTGAAGTATGGCTACACCTTC. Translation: CASSLSFLRVKYGYTF.

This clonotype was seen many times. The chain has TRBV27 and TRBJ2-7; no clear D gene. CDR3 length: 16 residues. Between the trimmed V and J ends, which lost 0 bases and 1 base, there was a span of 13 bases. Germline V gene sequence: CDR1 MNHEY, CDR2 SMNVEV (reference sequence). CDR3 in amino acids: CASSLSPRPPSYEQYF. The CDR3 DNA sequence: TGTGCCAGCAGTTTATCTCCAAGACCCCCTTCCTACGAGCAGTACTTC.

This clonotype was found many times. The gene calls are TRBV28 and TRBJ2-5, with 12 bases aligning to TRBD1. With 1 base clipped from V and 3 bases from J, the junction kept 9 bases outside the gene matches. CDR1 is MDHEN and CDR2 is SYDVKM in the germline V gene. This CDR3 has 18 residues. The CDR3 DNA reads TGTGCCAGCAGTTTATTCATCGGGACAGGGGGCCTCAAAGAGACCCAGTACTTC. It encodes CASSLFIGTGGLKETQYF.

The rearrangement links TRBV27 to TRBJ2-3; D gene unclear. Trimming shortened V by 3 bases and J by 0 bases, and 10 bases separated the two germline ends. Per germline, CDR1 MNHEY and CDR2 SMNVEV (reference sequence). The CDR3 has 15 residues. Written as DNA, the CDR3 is TGTGCCAGCAGTTTCGCGTCGACCAGCACAGATACGCAGTATTTT. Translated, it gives CASSFASTSTDTQYF.

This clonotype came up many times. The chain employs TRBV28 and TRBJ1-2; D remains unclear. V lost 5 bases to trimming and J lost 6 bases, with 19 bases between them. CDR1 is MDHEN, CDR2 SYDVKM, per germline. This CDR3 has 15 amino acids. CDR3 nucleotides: TGTGCCAGCAGTCCCCTATCCCCCTACTTCGATGGCTACACCTTC. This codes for CASSPLSPYFDGYTF.

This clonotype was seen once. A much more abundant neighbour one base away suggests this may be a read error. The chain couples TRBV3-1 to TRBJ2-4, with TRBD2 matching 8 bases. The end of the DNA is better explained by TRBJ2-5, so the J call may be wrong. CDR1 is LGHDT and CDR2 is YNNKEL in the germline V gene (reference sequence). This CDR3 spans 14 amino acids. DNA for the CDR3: TGTGCCAGCAGCCTGGGACTAGTCCAAGGGACCCAGTACTTC. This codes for CASSLGLVQGTQYF.

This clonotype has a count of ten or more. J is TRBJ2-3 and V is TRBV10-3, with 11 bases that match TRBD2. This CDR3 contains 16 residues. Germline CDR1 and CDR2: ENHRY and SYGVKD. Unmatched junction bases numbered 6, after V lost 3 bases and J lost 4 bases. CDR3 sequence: CAISDVTSGSPDTQYF. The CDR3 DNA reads TGTGCCATCAGTGATGTCACTAGCGGGAGCCCAGATACGCAGTATTTT.

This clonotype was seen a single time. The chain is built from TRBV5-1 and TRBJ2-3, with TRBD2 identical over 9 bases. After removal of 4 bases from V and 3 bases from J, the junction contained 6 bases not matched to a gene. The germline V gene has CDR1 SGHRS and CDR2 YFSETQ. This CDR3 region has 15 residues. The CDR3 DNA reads TGCGCCAGCAGCAGGAGTAGCGGGAGTACAGATACGCAGTATTTT. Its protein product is CASSRSSGSTDTQYF.

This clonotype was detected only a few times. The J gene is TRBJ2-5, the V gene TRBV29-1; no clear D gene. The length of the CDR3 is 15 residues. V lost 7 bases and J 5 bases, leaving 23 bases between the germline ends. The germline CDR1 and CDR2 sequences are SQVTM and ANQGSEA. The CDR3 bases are TGCAGCGCCCGAATTGGGGTTGGGGATTTGGAGACCCAGTACTTC. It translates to CSARIGVGDLETQYF.

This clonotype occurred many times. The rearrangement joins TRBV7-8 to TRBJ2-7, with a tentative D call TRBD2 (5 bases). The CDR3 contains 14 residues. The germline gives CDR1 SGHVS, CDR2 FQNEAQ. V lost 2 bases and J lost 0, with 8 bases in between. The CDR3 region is CASSLTGNSYEQYF. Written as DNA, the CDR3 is TGTGCCAGCAGCTTAACCGGGAACTCCTACGAGCAGTACTTC.

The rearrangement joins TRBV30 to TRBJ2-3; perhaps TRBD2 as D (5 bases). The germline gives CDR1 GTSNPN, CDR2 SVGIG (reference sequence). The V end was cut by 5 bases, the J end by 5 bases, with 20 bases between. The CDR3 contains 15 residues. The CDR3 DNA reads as TGTGCCTGGCGGGCATCTGGCGCTGGGAGAGATACGCAGTATTTT. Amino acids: CAWRASGAGRDTQYF.